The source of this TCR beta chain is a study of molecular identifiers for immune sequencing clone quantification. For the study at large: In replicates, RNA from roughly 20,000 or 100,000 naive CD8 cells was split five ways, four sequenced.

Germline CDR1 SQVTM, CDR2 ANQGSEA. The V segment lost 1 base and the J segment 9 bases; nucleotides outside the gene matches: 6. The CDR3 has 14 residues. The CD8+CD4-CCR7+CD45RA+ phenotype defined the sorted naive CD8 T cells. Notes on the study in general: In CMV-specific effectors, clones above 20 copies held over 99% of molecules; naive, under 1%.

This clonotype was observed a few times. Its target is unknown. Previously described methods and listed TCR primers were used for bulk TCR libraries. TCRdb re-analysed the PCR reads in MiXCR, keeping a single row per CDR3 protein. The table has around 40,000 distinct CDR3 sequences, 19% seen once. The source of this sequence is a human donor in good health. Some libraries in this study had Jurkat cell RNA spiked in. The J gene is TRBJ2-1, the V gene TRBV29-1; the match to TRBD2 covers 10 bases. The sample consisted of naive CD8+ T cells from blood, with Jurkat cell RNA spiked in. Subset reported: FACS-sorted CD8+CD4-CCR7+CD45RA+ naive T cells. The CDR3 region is CSVEASGRPGEQFF. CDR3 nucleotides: TGCAGCGTTGAAGCTAGCGGGAGACCGGGTGAGCAGTTCTTC.